This T cell receptor beta chain was observed in a study of regulatory T cells in long-lasting Graves disease. Through Arm-PCR of CDR3 regions and iRepertoire HTBI primers, TCR beta libraries were built. One entry per CDR3 protein results from TCRdb running MiXCR on the multiplex PCR reads. This table holds some 490,000 distinct CDR3 sequences, around 12% found once. Study-level points and caveats: Fewer public clonotypes were shared by new patients (966) than by persistent patients (around 2,900).

This clonotype was seen a handful of times. The antigen remains undetermined. Time point given: newly diagnosed GD, antithyroid drugs for less than 3 months. PBMCs provided the RNA from which the TCR library was made. These data also formed part of another study, on T cells in Graves' hyperthyroidism and ophthalmopathy. This second study notes: A lack of ophthalmopathy progression within 18 months defined stable Graves' hyperthyroidism.

The TCR was taken from a woman in her twenties or thirties with Graves disease. The starting material was peripheral blood mononuclear cells (PBMCs), obtained at new diagnosis, from a patient treated with antithyroid drugs.

CDR3 sequence: CSGGSGHLGGDTQYF. CDR3 sequence (DNA): TGCAGTGGGGGATCGGGACACCTGGGTGGAGATACGCAGTATTTT. V gene TRBV20-1 combines with J gene TRBJ2-3, with D tentatively TRBD1 (6 bases). V lost 7 bases, J lost 5 bases, and 22 bases lay in between. The CDR3 loop spans 15 amino acids. Germline CDR1 is DFQATT and CDR2 is SNEGSKA (reference sequence).